This T cell receptor beta chain was obtained from a study of cytomegalovirus exposure and HLA in healthy donors (dated by TCRdb to about 2017). As for the study more broadly: According to an earlier analysis of around 600 of the donors, roughly 180 million T cells yielded over 90 million unique TCR beta sequences and less than 300 Gb of sequence data. To predict cytomegalovirus infection status, the study brought together high-throughput TCR immunosequencing, statistical association of individual TCRs with disease status, and machine learning. Besides the first cohort of 666 subjects, a separate validation cohort made up of roughly 120 different subjects was used. The number of donors typed differed by locus, with about 629-630 for A, B, C, DRB1 and DQB1, more than 500 for DQA1, over 600 for DPA1, and approximately 470 for DPB1. Donor age, sex, ethnicity and CMV serostatus were compiled together with the repertoire data. Roughly 320 gigabases of sequencing data and approximately 91 million unique TCR sequences made up an early release that covered around 640 HLA-typed donors. HLA typing included class I and class II loci at four-digit resolution. A later analysis re-examined previously published TCR beta repertoires from about 670 donors and added high-resolution HLA genotyping to investigate patterns of TCR occurrence. A later genetic analysis used genome-wide SNP genotypes for about 55% of the 666 donors, treating that subset as a discovery cohort. Across about 370 genotyped donors of the cohort, an average of approximately 220,000 unique TCR beta nucleotide sequences per donor were sequenced, and roughly 18% of those sequences were non-productive. Using immunosequencing, the study profiled T cell repertoires from roughly 650 subjects and related those repertoires to cytomegalovirus serostatus. In an earlier analysis of 500 to 650 of the donors, high-throughput TCR beta sequencing was used to judge whether each TCR beta V gene segment behaved as functional or pseudogenic. The study was designed to test whether signatures of past pathogen exposure could be identified by cataloging public T cell receptors. Every repertoire in the discovery cohort had been generated on one and the same sequencing platform. About five DR-DQ haplotypes were treated as single units for association and clustering because of strong linkage in the cohort. Of the roughly 400 genotyped donors, over 65% fell in the genetic ancestry cluster associated with self-reported Caucasian donors. The later analysis used no new phenotypic data to find candidate immune exposures, relying instead on TCR beta sequences and their occurrence across donors.

Trimming removed 4 bases from V and 3 bases from J; the gene matches leave 8 bases unexplained. The germline V gene provides CDR1 SNHLY and CDR2 FYNNEI. Taken from cysteine to phenylalanine, the CDR3 has 16 residues. Only the CDR3 portion is preserved as DNA: 48 bases, with reading frame beginning at the first base. With respect to this clone: Which antigen it targets is not known. No much larger clonotype is one base removed from it; base qualities were not supplied.

In total, roughly 710 healthy bone marrow donors made up the cohort. Cohort members were all nominally healthy when sampled, although unrecorded immune exposures were likely present. The donor was CMV seropositive and was included in the group of some 290 seropositive cohort members. A peripheral blood sample was provided by each donor, and peripheral blood mononuclear cells were used for TCR beta sequencing. The Qiagen DNeasy Blood Extraction Kit was used to extract genomic DNA from the blood cell samples. Overall study results and their limits: Linkage disequilibrium might explain the correlated functional status among segregating V segments, but an unknown experimental factor could not be excluded. Three of the identified cytomegalovirus-associated TCR beta chains were confirmed in vitro to be specific for cytomegalovirus antigens. Most CMV-associated TCR beta chains appeared to be HLA-restricted in a later analysis, and the HLA associations seemed to be driven largely by CMV exposure. In a later analysis, HLA-associated TCR beta chains were found to be more clonally expanded and to have lower generation probabilities than equally common non-associated chains. This cohort had only TCR beta chains sequenced, and the lack of alpha or paired-chain data limited which features could be detected. According to the authors, the approach could potentially be generalized to other disease states and immunological phenotypes. The only immune exposure information available for the cohort was CMV serostatus. Most TCR sequences were observed very rarely across donors, whereas some public TCRs were present in many individuals. A later analysis associated roughly 17,000 TCR beta sequences with specific HLA alleles at a false discovery rate of 0.05. Because the 87-base-pair reads could not distinguish some IMGT-functional V segments, including TRBV6-2 and TRBV6-3, those segments were excluded. A later analysis found that TCR association rates varied across HLA loci, with DRB1 alleles showing the most associated TCRs and HLA-C alleles the fewest. A total of 150 to 200 TCR beta chains were listed by the study as associated with cytomegalovirus. A further reported finding was that TCR beta sequences accurately predicted the HLA-A and HLA-B alleles for most subjects in the first cohort. Strong co-occurrence of HLA alleles, especially DR and DQ, made assigning TCR associations to individual alleles difficult. HLA typing was unavailable for some donors at each locus, so association tests used only the typed subset. The earlier analysis of nearly 600 of the donors excluded roughly 17 rarely observed V segments, including chromosome 9 orphons, because counts were too low. The classifier was reported to diagnose cytomegalovirus status with high specificity and sensitivity in both the original cohort and the validation cohort. A cluster of highly shared sequence variants was judged likely to represent a technical artifact of the sequencing pipeline. A later genetic analysis associated a missense DCLRE1C variant with V-gene and J-gene trimming of TCR beta chains, and an independent cohort replicated the association. Broadly in line with IMGT annotations, most TCR beta V segments showed up in productive rearrangements about 87% or about 30% of the time in an earlier analysis of approximately 640 of the donors. A later analysis reported that several top co-occurrence clusters appeared linked to parvovirus B19, influenza, CMV and Epstein-Barr virus. A later genetic analysis reported fewer N-insertions in productive TCRs among donors in an Asian-associated ancestry cluster than the roughly 700-donor mean. Roughly uniform sequencing depth across donors was assumed in presence/absence analyses, although this assumption may not hold.

The receptor library was made with the immunoSEQ multiplex PCR assay. For the multiplex PCR, a mixture combining 60 forward primers for TCR Vbeta segments and 13 reverse primers for TCR Jbeta segments was used. Amplification of the CDR3 region of rearranged TCR beta genes was performed with a multiplex PCR assay on genomic DNA. The amplified TCR beta libraries were sequenced on the Illumina HiSeq System as 87-base-pair reads. The paper's data handling went like this. Across the 666 repertoires, a later analysis counted 60 million to 90 million unique TCR beta chains, about 10 million of which were shared by at least two donors. To remove PCR and sequencing errors, raw reads were error-corrected and collapsed into unique sequences using a nearest-neighbor algorithm that merged closely related sequences. Alignment of CDR3 sequences to IMGT reference sequences was used to assign V, D and J gene segments. For a sequence to be retained, a match of at least six nucleotides to both a V gene segment and a J gene segment was required. A rearrangement was called productive if the CDR3 had no stop codons and remained in frame with V and J, and every other rearrangement was called non-productive. Following IMGT convention, CDR3 was defined as the stretch from the second conserved V-encoded cysteine to the conserved J-encoded phenylalanine. The earlier analysis of more than 450 of the donors excluded sequences that lacked an unambiguous match to a single V gene segment. In an earlier analysis of approximately 590 of the donors, V segments were called functional above 56.7% productive rearrangements and were called segregating when the between-donor standard deviation exceeded 5%. A statistical classification framework was developed to diagnose cytomegalovirus status using the catalog of TCR beta chain sequences. In a later analysis, V and J genes were assigned by comparing TCR nucleotide sequences against IMGT/GENE-DB human TR gene sequences. Using the TCRdist pipeline, a later analysis assigned CDR3 sequences along with most-parsimonious VDJ recombination scenarios. In a later analysis, each TCR beta chain was defined by its CDR3 amino acid sequence together with its V-gene family, and reads lacking a unique V-gene family were excluded. A later analysis removed 592 highly shared, low-generation-probability nucleotide sequences to deal with suspected cross-contamination and a sequencing artifact. In a later analysis, a clonal expansion index was calculated for each public chain from normalized within-repertoire ranks of inferred template counts. A later analysis computed generation probabilities with a VDJ recombination model fitted to out-of-frame rearrangements, and checked the results against IGoR. A later analysis scored TCR-TCR, TCR-HLA and TCR-CMV co-occurrence with hypergeometric tests, applying a repertoire-size bias correction to TCR pairs. In a later analysis, false discovery rates were estimated by permuting HLA or CMV assignments 20 times. In a later analysis, co-occurring TCRs were grouped using DBSCAN, with TCRdist sequence similarity added in when clustering inside HLA-allele-positive subsets. For co-occurrence clustering, repertoires with fewer than 30,000 or more than 120,000 public chains were excluded, along with about five repertoires with anomalous nucleotide sharing. Here the immuneACCESS table is served through TCRdb, limited to in-frame sequences with V and J called. Missing clones are a known gap in these copies; in checked studies unresolved V genes cover under half, and the rest lacks a known reason. The V and J calls and the clone size are those of that table, but D and trimming were determined from the DNA. This sample gives about 170,000 clones in total; about 76% of them show up just once. 5% to 5.5% of the sample rests with the top ten.

This chain joins TRBV2 to TRBJ2-1, with 8 bases aligning to TRBD2. The receptor comes from a woman aged 18-29 years in good health and CMV-seropositive. The sample comprised PBMCs. Here is the DNA: TGTGCCAGCAGTGGAAGCACCGGGACTAGCTACAATGAGCAGTTCTTC. Translated, this is CASSGSTGTSYNEQFF.